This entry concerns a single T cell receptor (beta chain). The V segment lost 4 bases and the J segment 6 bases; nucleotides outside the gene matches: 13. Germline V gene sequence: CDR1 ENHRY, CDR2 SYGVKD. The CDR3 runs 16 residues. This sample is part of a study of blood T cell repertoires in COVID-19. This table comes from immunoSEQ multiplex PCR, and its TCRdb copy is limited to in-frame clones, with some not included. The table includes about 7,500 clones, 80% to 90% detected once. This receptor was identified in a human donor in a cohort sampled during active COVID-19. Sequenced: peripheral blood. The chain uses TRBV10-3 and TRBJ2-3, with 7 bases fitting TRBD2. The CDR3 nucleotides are TGTGCCATCAGTGGGATTTCGGGTCGCGGGAGTGATACGCAGTATTTT. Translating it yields CAISGISGRGSDTQYF.